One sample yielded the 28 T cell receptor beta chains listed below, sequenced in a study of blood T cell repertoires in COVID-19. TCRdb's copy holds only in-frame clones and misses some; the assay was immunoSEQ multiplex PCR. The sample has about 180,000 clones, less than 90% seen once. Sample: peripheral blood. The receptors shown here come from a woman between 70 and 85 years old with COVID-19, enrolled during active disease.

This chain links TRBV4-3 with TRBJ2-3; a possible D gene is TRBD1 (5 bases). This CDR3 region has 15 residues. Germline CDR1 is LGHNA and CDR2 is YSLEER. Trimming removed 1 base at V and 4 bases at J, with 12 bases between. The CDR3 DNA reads TGCGCCAGCAGCCAAGCTGGGGCAGTTGCAGATACGCAGTATTTT. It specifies CASSQAGAVADTQYF.

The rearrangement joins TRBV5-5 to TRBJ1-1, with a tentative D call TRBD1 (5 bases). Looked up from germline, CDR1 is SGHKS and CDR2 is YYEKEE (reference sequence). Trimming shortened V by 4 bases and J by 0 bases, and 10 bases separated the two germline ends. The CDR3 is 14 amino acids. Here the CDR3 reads CASSPTALNTEAFF. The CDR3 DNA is TGTGCCAGCAGCCCGACAGCCTTGAACACTGAAGCTTTCTTT.

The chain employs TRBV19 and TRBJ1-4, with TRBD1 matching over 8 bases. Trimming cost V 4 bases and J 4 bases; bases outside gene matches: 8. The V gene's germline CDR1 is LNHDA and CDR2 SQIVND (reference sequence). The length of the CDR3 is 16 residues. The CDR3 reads CASSTSTGDGNEKLFF. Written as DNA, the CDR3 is TGTGCCAGTAGTACCTCGACAGGGGATGGTAATGAAAAACTGTTTTTT.

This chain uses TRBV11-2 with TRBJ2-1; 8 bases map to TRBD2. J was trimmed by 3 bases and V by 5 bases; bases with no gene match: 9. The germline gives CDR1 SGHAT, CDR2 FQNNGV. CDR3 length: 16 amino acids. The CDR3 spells CASSLLRGTSYNEQFF. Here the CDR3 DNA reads TGTGCCAGCAGCCTACTACGAGGGACTAGCTACAATGAGCAGTTCTTC.

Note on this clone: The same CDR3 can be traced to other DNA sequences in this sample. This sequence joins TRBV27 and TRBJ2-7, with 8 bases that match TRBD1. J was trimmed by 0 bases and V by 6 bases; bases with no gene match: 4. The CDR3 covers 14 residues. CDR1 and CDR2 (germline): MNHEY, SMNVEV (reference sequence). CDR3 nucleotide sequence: TGTGCCAGCAGCCGGACAGGGAGCTCCTACGAGCAGTACTTC. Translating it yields CASSRTGSSYEQYF.

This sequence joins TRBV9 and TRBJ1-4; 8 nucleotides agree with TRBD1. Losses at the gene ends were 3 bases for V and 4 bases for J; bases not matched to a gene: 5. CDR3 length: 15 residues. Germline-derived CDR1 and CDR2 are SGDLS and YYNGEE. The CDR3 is CASSAMTGVNEKLFF. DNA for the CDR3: TGTGCCAGCAGCGCCATGACAGGGGTTAATGAAAAACTGTTTTTT.

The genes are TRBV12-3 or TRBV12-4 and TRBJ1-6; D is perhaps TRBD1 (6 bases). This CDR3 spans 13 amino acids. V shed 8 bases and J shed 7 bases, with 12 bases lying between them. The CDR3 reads CASQGRGNSPLHF. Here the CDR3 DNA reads TGTGCCAGCCAAGGCAGGGGCAATTCACCCCTCCACTTT.

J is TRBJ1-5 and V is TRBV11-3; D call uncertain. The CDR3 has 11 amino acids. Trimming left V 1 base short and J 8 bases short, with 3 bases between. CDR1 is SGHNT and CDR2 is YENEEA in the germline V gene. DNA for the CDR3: TGTGCCAGCAGCTTAGGAGAGCCCCAGCATTTT. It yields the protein CASSLGEPQHF.

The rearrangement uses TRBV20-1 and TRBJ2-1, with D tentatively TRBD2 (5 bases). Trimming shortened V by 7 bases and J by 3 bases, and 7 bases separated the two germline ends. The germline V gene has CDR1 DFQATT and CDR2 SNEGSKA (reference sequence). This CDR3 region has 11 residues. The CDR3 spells CSVAFYNEQFF. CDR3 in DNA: TGCAGTGTAGCGTTCTACAATGAGCAGTTCTTC.

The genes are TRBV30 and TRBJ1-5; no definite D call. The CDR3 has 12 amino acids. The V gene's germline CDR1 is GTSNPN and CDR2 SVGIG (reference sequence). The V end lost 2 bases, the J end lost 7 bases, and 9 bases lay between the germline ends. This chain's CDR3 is CAWSTPGQPQHF. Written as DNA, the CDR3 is TGTGCCTGGAGTACCCCGGGACAGCCCCAGCATTTT.

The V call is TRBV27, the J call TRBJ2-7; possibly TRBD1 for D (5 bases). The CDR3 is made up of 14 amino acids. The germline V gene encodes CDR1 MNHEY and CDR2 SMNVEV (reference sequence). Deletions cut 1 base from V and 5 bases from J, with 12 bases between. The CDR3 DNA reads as TGTGCCAGCAGTTTATATGGGGCCTTCCACGAGCAGTACTTC. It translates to CASSLYGAFHEQYF.

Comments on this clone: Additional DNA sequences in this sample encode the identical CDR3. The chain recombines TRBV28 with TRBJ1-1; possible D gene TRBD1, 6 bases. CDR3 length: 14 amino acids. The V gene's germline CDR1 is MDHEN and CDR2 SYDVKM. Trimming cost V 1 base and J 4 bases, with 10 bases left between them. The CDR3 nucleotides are TGTGCCAGCAGTTTATTGGGGGCGGGCACTGAAGCTTTCTTT. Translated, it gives CASSLLGAGTEAFF.

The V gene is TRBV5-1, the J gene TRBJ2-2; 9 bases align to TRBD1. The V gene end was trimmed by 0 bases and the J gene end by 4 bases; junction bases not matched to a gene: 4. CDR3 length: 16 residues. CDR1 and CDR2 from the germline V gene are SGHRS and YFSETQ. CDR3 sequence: CASSLGQGGPTGELFF. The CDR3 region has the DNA TGCGCCAGCAGCTTGGGACAGGGGGGTCCCACCGGGGAGCTGTTTTTT.

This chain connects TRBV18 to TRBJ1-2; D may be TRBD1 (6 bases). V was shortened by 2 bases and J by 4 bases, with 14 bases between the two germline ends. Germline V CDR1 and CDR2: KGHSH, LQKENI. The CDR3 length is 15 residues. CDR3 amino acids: CASSPAGATLYGYTF. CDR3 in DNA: TGTGCCAGCTCACCAGCAGGGGCGACCCTCTATGGCTACACCTTC.

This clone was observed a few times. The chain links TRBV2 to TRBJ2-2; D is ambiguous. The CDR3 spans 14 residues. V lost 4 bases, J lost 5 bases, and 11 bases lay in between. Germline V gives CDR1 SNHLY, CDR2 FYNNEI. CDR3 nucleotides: TGTGCCAGCAGTGGGGCCTTACGGACCGGGGAGCTGTTTTTT. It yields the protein CASSGALRTGELFF.

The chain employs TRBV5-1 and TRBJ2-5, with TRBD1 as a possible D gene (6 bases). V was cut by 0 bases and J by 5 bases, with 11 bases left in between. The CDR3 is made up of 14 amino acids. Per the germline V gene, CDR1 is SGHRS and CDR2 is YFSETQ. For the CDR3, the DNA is TGCGCCAGCAGCTTGGGGGCAGGGGAGGAGACCCAGTACTTC. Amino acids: CASSLGAGEETQYF.

DNA of the CDR3: TGTGCCACCTCCCACGGAGGGGGCTCGAACACCGGGGAGCTGTTTTTT. Translating gives CATSHGGGSNTGELFF. The gene calls are TRBV24-1 and TRBJ2-2; TRBD1 is a possible D gene (7 bases). Germline-derived CDR1 and CDR2 are KGHDR and SFDVKD. Trimming stripped 9 bases from V and 0 bases from J, with 16 bases between. The CDR3 extends over 16 amino acids.

CDR3 DNA: TGTGCCAGCATGGGACAACCTAGCTCCTACGAGCAGTACTTC. This encodes CASMGQPSSYEQYF. The V gene is TRBV2, the J gene TRBJ2-7, with D perhaps TRBD1 (6 bases). CDR1 is SNHLY, CDR2 FYNNEI, per germline. CDR3 length: 14 amino acids. Trimming left V 7 bases short and J 0 bases short, with 13 bases between.

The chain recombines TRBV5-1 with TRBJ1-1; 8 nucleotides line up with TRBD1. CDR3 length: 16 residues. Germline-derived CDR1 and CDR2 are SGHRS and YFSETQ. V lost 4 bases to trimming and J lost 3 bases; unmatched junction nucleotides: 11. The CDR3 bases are TGCGCCAGCAGCCAGGACAGGGTCGGGGGGTACACTGAAGCTTTCTTT. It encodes CASSQDRVGGYTEAFF.

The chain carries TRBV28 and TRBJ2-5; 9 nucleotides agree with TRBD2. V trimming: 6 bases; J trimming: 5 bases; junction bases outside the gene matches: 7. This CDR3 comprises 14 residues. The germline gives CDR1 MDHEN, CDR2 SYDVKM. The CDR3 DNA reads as TGTGCCAGCAGAACCTTAGGACTAGCGGAGACCCAGTACTTC. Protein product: CASRTLGLAETQYF.

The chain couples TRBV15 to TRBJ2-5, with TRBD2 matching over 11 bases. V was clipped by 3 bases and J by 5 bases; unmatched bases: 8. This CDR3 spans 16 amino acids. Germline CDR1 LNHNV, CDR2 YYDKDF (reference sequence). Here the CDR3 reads CATSRGLAESQETQYF. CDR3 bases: TGTGCCACCAGCAGGGGACTAGCGGAGTCCCAGGAGACCCAGTACTTC.

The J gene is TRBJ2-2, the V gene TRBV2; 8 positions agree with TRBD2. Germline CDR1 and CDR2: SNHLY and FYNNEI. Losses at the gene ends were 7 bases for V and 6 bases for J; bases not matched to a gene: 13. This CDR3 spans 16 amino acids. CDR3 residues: CASTRIPGLGAGELFF. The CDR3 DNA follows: TGTGCCAGCACAAGGATACCGGGACTAGGGGCCGGGGAGCTGTTTTTT.

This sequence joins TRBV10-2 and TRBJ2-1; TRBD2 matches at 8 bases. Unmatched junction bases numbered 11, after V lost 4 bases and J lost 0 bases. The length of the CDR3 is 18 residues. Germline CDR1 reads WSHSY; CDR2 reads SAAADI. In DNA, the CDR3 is TGCGCCAGCAGTGCTGATGCTAGCGGGCCCAGCTCCTACAATGAGCAGTTCTTC. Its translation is CASSADASGPSSYNEQFF.

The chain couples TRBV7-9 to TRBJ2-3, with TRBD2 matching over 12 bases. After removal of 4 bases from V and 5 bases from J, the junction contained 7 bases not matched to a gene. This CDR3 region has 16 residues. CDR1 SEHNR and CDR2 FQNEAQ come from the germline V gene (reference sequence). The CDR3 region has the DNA TGTGCCAGCAGCTACTCTAGCGGGAGGGCCGGAGATACGCAGTATTTT. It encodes CASSYSSGRAGDTQYF.

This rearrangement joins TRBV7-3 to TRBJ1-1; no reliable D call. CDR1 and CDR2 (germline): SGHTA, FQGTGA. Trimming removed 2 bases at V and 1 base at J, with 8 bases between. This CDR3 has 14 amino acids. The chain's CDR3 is CASSLEGGNTEAFF. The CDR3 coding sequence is TGTGCCAGCAGCTTAGAGGGAGGGAACACTGAAGCTTTCTTT.

CDR3 region: CASSLKTGGMNTEAFF. CDR3 sequence (DNA): TGCGCCAGCAGCCTCAAGACAGGGGGTATGAACACTGAAGCTTTCTTT. The V and J genes are TRBV5-1 and TRBJ1-1, with 9 positions matching TRBD1. V shed 4 bases and J 0 bases; nucleotides not matched to a gene: 7. Germline V gene sequence: CDR1 SGHRS, CDR2 YFSETQ. The length of the CDR3 is 16 residues.

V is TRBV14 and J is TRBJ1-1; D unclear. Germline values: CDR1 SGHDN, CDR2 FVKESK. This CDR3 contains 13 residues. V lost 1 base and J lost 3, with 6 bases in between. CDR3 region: CASSQVGDTEAFF. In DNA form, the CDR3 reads TGTGCCAGCAGCCAAGTCGGAGACACTGAAGCTTTCTTT.

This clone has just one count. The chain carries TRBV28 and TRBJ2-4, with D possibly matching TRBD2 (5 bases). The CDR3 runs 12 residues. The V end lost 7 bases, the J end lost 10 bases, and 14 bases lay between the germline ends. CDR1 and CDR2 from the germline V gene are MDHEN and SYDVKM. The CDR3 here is CASIGESGIQYF. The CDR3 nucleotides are TGTGCCAGCATTGGGGAGAGTGGGATTCAGTACTTC.